These 15 T cell receptor beta chains were sequenced from one sample in a study of blood T cells in healthy people across ages. A second PCR of roughly 7 to 11 cycles used a sample-barcoded 5' primer and a J-beta primer mix. TCRdb fed the 5' RACE reads into MiXCR, producing one record per CDR3 protein. The sample yields approximately 1.5 million distinct CDR3 sequences, 35% to 45% seen once. The source material was blood. Receptors originate from a woman aged 18-29 years in good health.

This clonotype was seen more than once but under ten times. The rearrangement uses TRBV27 and TRBJ1-2, with D hard to call. V lost 4 bases, J lost 6 bases, and 18 bases lay in between. The CDR3 sequence is 15 residues long. Germline V gene data show CDR1 as MNHEY and CDR2 as SMNVEV (reference sequence). The CDR3 loop reads CASSSFSGLDDGYTF. The CDR3 nucleotides read TGTGCCAGCAGTTCCTTCTCGGGGTTGGATGATGGCTACACCTTC.

The rearrangement uses TRBV12-3 or TRBV12-4 and TRBJ2-7, with D possibly TRBD1 on 6 matching bases. The CDR3 is 14 residues long. V lost 4 bases to trimming and J lost 1 base, with 11 bases between them. CDR3 in DNA: TGTGCCAGCAGTTCCACCAGGGGTTCCTACGAGCAGTACTTC. Amino acids: CASSSTRGSYEQYF.

This clonotype was counted between two and nine times. J is TRBJ2-5 and V is TRBV11-2; tentatively, D is TRBD2 (6 bases). This CDR3 contains 16 residues. V shed 1 base and J shed 5 bases, with 17 bases lying between them. The V gene's germline CDR1 is SGHAT and CDR2 FQNNGV. The CDR3 DNA reads TGTGCCAGCAGCTTAGGGAGCGTTTTCGGGAGTGAGACCCAGTACTTC. Its translation is CASSLGSVFGSETQYF.

This clonotype was observed at least ten times. The chain employs TRBV6-5 and TRBJ2-5, with a possible D match to TRBD1 (6 bases). CDR3 length: 14 residues. CDR1 and CDR2 (germline): MNHEY, SVGAGI. V was cut by 5 bases and J by 0 bases, with 10 bases left in between. CDR3 nucleotide sequence: TGTGCCAGCAGTATTGGACAGAACCAAGAGACCCAGTACTTC. Translation: CASSIGQNQETQYF.

Only a few counts were recorded for this clonotype. V is TRBV27 and J is TRBJ2-1, with D tentatively TRBD1 or TRBD2 (5 bases each). V was clipped by 4 bases and J by 6 bases, with 10 bases between them. The length of the CDR3 is 13 residues. Germline-derived CDR1 and CDR2 are MNHEY and SMNVEV (reference sequence). The CDR3 region has the DNA TGTGCCAGCAGTTGGGGGACGGGCAATGAGCAGTTCTTC. Encoded protein: CASSWGTGNEQFF.

The rearrangement uses TRBV2 and TRBJ2-5; D gene ambiguous. The V gene lost 7 bases and the J gene lost 2 bases, with 11 bases spanning the gap. The CDR3 runs to 13 residues. The germline CDR1 and CDR2 sequences are SNHLY and FYNNEI. The CDR3 DNA sequence: TGTGCCAGCATAGGGCGGTATCAAGAGACCCAGTACTTC. This codes for CASIGRYQETQYF.

This chain uses TRBV24-1 with TRBJ1-1; D is ambiguous. The CDR3 is 12 residues long. V dropped 4 bases and J dropped 2 bases, with 4 bases sitting between them. Germline loops: CDR1 KGHDR, CDR2 SFDVKD. CDR3 loop: CATSEGNTEAFF. The CDR3 DNA reads as TGTGCCACCAGTGAGGGCAACACTGAAGCTTTCTTT.

The chain has TRBV7-6 and TRBJ2-5, with TRBD1 as a possible D gene (6 bases). The CDR3 length is 13 residues. The germline CDR1 and CDR2 sequences are SGHVS and FNYEAQ. Trimming shortened V by 11 bases and J by 11 bases, and 24 bases separated the two germline ends. CDR3 protein: CACTTDSSYGQYF. CDR3 nucleotides: TGTGCCTGCACAACGGACAGCTCCTACGGGCAGTACTTC.

The sample holds many counts of this clonotype. At one of its ends the junction is not consistent with the germline gene, which may arise from a read error. The chain recombines TRBV5-1 with TRBJ2-7; 7 bases are a match to TRBD1. The CDR3 is 14 amino acids. Germline V gives CDR1 SGHRS, CDR2 YFSETQ. This chain's CDR3 is CASSSSGTVYEQYF. CDR3 nucleotides: TGTGCCAGCAGCTCCTCCGGGACAGTCTACGAGCAGTACTTC.

This clonotype occurred a few times. V and J are TRBV4-2 and TRBJ2-1; 10 bases fit TRBD2. CDR1 and CDR2 from the germline V gene are LGHNA and YNFKEQ. Germline trimming cut 3 bases from V and 4 bases from J; bases unmatched to any gene: 3. The CDR3 has 15 residues. CDR3 protein: CASSHTGLAYNEQFF. DNA for the CDR3: TGTGCCAGCAGCCACACGGGACTAGCGTACAATGAGCAGTTCTTC.

The rearrangement links TRBV7-2 to TRBJ2-1; 11 positions match TRBD2. This CDR3 comprises 20 residues. CDR1 and CDR2 (germline): SGHTA, FQGNSA. V gave up 3 bases and J gave up 5 bases; unmatched junction bases: 18. The CDR3 is CASSFSGLAVLLRLNNEQFF. The CDR3 region has the DNA TGTGCCAGCAGCTTTTCGGGACTAGCGGTATTACTTAGACTTAACAATGAGCAGTTCTTC.

As DNA, the CDR3 is TGTGCCAGCAGCCCCGGGACATTGAGCTACTATGGCTACACCTTC. Encoded protein: CASSPGTLSYYGYTF. The chain employs TRBV6-5 and TRBJ1-2; maybe TRBD1 (6 bases). The CDR3 sequence is 15 residues long. Trimming took 6 bases from V and 3 from J, leaving 17 bases between them. Germline V lookup: CDR1 MNHEY, CDR2 SVGAGI.

In regard to this clonotype: The junction differs from germline at one of its ends, possibly a read error. J is TRBJ2-1 and V is TRBV20-1, with D perhaps matching TRBD2 (5 bases). CDR1 and CDR2 from the germline V gene are DFQATT and SNEGSKA (reference sequence). CDR3 size: 15 residues. The CDR3 is CGAPRPSSGPNEQFF. The CDR3 DNA sequence: TGCGGTGCTCCCCGTCCTAGCTCAGGACCCAATGAGCAGTTCTTC.

In its sample, this clonotype was seen a few times. The chain is built from TRBV7-9 and TRBJ1-2; D is unclear. Germline CDR1 is SEHNR and CDR2 is FQNEAQ (reference sequence). V lost 5 bases and J lost 7, with 14 bases in between. The CDR3 spans 13 residues. CDR3 nucleotide sequence: TGTGCCAGCAGCCAAGGGTCCACTATTGGCTACACCTTC. It yields the protein CASSQGSTIGYTF.

This clonotype has only a few counts. V and J are TRBV20-1 and TRBJ2-5; D not resolved. V lost 6 bases, J lost 0 bases, and 8 bases lay in between. The germline V gene encodes CDR1 DFQATT and CDR2 SNEGSKA (reference sequence). The CDR3 length is 12 residues. CDR3 DNA sequence: TGCAGTGCCCCAGTGAACCAAGAGACCCAGTACTTC. Its translation is CSAPVNQETQYF.